A selection of T cell receptor beta chains follows, all from one sample in a study of blood T cell repertoires in COVID-19. Libraries were prepared by immunoSEQ multiplex PCR; TCRdb keeps only in-frame clonotypes and omits some of them. The table includes some 340,000 clones, 70% to 90% detected once. Sequencing was performed on PBMCs or T cells enriched from blood (not recorded which). The receptors derive from a woman in her twenties or thirties who had recovered from COVID-19. CDR3s include the opening cysteine and the closing phenylalanine or tryptophan. The D gene is left open where the match is weak. Clone size is stated in some rows and not others, as once, few, many or a class when expanded.

>NA|NA|TRBV10-1|TRBJ2-5
TGCGCCAGCCTGCACAGCCAAGAGACCCAGTACTTC
CASLHSQETQYF
>once|NA|TRBV23-1|TRBJ1-2
TGCGCCAGCGGGTCGTGGCCTAACGGGGGCTACACCTTC
CASGSWPNGGYTF
>NA|NA|TRBV18|TRBJ1-1
TGTGCCAGCTCACCTCAGACTGGTGGCACTGAAGCTTTCTTT
CASSPQTGGTEAFF
>few|NA|TRBV6-5|TRBJ1-6
TGTGCCAGCAGCAGGGACACCGGTGATTCACCCCTCCACTTT
CASSRDTGDSPLHF
>NA|NA|TRBV5-1|TRBJ2-1
TGCGCCAGCAGCACTACTTGGGACACTTACAATGAGCAGTTCTTC
CASSTTWDTYNEQFF
>NA|NA|TRBV19|TRBJ1-2
TGTGCCAGTAGTAGGTTGGAGTCCTATGGCTACACCTTC
CASSRLESYGYTF
>once|TRBD1|TRBV7-9|TRBJ2-2
TGTGCCAGCCCCTTAGATGGACAGGGGAACACCGGGGAGCTGTTTTTT
CASPLDGQGNTGELFF
>NA|NA|TRBV10-3|TRBJ2-5
TGTGCCATCAGTGACAGAGACCCGGGGACCCAGTACTTC
CAISDRDPGTQYF
>NA|TRBD1|TRBV27|TRBJ1-5
TGTGCCAGCAGAACGACAGGGGCCTGGGAACCCCAGCATTTT
CASRTTGAWEPQHF
>NA|TRBD1|TRBV19|TRBJ1-1
TGTGCCAGTAGCAGAGACAGGGAGTGGGACACTGAAGCTTTCTTT
CASSRDREWDTEAFF